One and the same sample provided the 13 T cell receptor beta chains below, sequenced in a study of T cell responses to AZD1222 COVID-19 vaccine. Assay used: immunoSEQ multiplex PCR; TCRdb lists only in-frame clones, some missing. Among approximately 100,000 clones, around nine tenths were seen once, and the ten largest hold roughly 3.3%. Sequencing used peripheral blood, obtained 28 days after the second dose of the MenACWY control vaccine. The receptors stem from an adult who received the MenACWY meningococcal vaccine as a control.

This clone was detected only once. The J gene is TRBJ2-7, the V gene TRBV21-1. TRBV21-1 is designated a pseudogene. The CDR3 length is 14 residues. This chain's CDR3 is CASSKVGVPYEQYF. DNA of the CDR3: TGTGCCAGCAGCAAAGTGGGGGTACCCTACGAGCAGTACTTC.

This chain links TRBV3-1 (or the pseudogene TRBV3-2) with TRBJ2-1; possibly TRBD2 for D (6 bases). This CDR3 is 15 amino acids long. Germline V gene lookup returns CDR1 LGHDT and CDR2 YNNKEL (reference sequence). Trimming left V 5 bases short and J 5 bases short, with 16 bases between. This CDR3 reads CASSTSWGGDNEQFF. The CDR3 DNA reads TGTGCCAGCAGCACCAGTTGGGGCGGGGACAATGAGCAGTTCTTC.

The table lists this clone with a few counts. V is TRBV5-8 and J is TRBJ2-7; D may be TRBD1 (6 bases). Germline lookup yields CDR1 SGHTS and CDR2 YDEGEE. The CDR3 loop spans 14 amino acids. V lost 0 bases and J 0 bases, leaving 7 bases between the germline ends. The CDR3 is CASSLGDNSYEQYF. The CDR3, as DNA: TGTGCCAGCAGCTTGGGGGACAACTCCTACGAGCAGTACTTC.

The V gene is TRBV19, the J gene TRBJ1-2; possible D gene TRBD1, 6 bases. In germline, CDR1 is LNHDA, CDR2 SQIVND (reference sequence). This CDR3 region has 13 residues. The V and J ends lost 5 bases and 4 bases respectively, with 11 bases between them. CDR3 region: CASSAGEGYGYTF. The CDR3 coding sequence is TGTGCCAGTAGTGCAGGGGAGGGCTATGGCTACACCTTC.

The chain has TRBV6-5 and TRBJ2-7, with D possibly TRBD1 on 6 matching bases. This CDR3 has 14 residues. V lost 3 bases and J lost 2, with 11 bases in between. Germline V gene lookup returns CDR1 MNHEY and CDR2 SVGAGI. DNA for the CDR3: TGTGCCAGCAGTTATTCCCAGGGGACCTACGAGCAGTACTTC. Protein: CASSYSQGTYEQYF.

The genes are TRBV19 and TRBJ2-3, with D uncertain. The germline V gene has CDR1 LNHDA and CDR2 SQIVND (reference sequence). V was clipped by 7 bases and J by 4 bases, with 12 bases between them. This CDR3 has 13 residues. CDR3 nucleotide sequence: TGTGCCAGTACTCCTAGGTGGGCAGATACGCAGTATTTT. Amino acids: CASTPRWADTQYF.

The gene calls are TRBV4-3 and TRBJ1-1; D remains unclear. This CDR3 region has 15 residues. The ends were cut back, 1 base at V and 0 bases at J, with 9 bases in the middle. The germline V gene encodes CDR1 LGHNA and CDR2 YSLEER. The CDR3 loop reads CASSQAPQMNTEAFF. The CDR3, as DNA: TGCGCCAGCAGCCAAGCCCCTCAGATGAACACTGAAGCTTTCTTT.

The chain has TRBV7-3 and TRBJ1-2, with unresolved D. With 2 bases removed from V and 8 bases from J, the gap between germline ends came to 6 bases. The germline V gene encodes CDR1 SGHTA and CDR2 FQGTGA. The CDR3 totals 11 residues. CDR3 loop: CASSLVEGYTF. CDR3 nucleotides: TGTGCCAGCAGCTTAGTCGAGGGCTACACCTTC. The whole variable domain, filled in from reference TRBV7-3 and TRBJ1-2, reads GAGVSQTPSNKVTEKGKYVELRCDPISGHTALYWYRQSLGQGPEFLIYFQGTGAADDSGLPNDRFFAVRPEGSVSTLKIQRTERGDSAVYLCASSLVEGYTFGSGTRLTVV.

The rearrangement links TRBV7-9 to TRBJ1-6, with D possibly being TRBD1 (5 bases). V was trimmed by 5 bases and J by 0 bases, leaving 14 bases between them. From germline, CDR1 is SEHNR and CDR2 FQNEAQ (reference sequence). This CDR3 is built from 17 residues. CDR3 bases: TGTGCCAGCAGCCAAGCACAGGAGAGCTCCTATAATTCACCCCTCCACTTT. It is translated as CASSQAQESSYNSPLHF.

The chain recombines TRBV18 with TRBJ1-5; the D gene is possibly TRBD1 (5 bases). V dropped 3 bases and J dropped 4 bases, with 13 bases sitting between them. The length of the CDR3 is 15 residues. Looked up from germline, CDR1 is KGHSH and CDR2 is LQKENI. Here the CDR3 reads CASSPQGLGNQPQHF. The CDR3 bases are TGTGCCAGCTCACCGCAGGGTTTGGGGAATCAGCCCCAGCATTTT.

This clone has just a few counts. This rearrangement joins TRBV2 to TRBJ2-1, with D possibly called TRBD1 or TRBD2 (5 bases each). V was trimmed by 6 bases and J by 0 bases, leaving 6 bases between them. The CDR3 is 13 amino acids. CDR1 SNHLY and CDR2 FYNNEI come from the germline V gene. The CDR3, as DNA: TGTGCCAGCAGCGGGACCTCCTACAATGAGCAGTTCTTC. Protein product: CASSGTSYNEQFF.

CDR3 nucleotide sequence: TGTGCCAGCAGCCAAAAAGCTCGGCCCAGCTCCTATAATTCACCCCTCCACTTT. This encodes CASSQKARPSSYNSPLHF. The gene calls are TRBV3-1 (or the pseudogene TRBV3-2) and TRBJ1-6; D is ambiguous. Germline V gene sequence: CDR1 LGHDT, CDR2 YNNKEL (reference sequence). The germline V and J ends were trimmed by 2 bases and 0 bases, with 14 bases remaining between them. The CDR3 runs 18 residues.

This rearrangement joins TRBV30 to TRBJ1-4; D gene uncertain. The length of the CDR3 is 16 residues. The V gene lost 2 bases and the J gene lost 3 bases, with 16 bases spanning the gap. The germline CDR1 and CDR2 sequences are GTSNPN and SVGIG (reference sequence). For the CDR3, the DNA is TGTGCCTGGAGTTTCCAAAGTGGGGTTGCTAATGAAAAACTGTTTTTT. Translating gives CAWSFQSGVANEKLFF. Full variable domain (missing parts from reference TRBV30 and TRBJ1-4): SQTIHQWPATLVQPVGSPLSLECTVEGTSNPNLYWYRQAAGRGLQLLFYSVGIGQISSEVPQNLSASRPQDRQFILSSKKLLLSDSGFYLCAWSFQSGVANEKLFFGSGTQLSVL.